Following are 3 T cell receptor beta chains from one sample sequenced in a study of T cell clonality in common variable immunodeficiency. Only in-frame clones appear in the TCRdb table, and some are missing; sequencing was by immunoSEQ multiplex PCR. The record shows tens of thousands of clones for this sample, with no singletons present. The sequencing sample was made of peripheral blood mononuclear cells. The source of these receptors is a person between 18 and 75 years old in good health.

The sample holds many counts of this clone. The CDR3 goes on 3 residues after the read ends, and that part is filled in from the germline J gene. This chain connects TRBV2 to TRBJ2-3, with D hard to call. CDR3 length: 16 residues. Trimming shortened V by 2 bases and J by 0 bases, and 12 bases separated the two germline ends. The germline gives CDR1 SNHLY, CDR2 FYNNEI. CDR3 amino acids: CASSELQHPSTDTQYF. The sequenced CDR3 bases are TGTGCCAGCAGTGAATTACAGCACCCTAGCACAGATACG.

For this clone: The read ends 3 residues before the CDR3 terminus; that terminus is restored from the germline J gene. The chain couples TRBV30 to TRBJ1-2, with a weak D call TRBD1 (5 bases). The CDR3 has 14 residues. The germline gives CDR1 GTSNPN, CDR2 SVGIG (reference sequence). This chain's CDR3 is CAWSPESWGNDYTF. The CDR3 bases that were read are TGTGCCTGGAGTCCTGAGTCATGGGGCAATGAC.

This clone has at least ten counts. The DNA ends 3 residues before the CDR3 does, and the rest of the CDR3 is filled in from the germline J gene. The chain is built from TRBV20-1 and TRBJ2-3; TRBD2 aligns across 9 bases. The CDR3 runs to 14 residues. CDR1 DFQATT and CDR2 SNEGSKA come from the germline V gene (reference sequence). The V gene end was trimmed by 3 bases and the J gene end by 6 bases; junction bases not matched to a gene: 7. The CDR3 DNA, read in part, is TGCAGTGCTAGGATCCTAGCGGGGTGGGATACG. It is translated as CSARILAGWDT. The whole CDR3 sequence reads CSARILAGWDTQYF.